This T cell receptor beta chain was obtained from a study of CD8+ T cells in alopecia areata. TCR sequencing used cDNA made by reverse transcription of extracted RNA. Profiled with immunoSEQ multiplex PCR; TCRdb holds only in-frame clones, not every one. The table has a few hundred thousand clones, 35% to 45% seen once. Looked up from germline, CDR1 is MNHEY and CDR2 is SVGAGI. V gave up 0 bases and J gave up 2 bases; unmatched junction bases: 6. The CDR3 is made up of 16 amino acids. The treatment: oral pan-JAK inhibitor, 5-10 mg twice daily. Separation by sorting yielded CD4+ and CD8+ T cells from PBMCs.

The sequencing used CD4+ T cells sorted from blood, collected around week 30, from a patient treated with tofacitinib. The origin of this receptor is a human donor with alopecia areata. The rearrangement joins TRBV6-5 to TRBJ2-7; 8 nucleotides line up with TRBD2. The CDR3 DNA reads TGTGCCAGCAGTTACTCCGCCAGCGGGAGAACCTACGAGCAGTACTTC. It is translated as CASSYSASGRTYEQYF.